This T cell receptor beta chain was captured in a study of vaccination and CD4 T cells after COVID-19. Whole-study context: At a median approximately 70 days (range 14 to 241) after dose two, post-vaccine samples were obtained. In culture, cells were exposed to overlapping spike peptides from SARS-CoV-2, HCoV-NL63, HCoV-OC43 and HCoV-229E.

Treatment reported: roughly nine-day PBMC culture with coronavirus spike peptide pools or control peptides (ViraFEST assay). Expanded clonotypes were found by TCR sequencing after peptide-pool stimulation (ViraFEST). This clonotype was observed a handful of times. Its antigen is as yet unknown. Oncomine TCR Beta short-read sequencing was applied to DNA from cultured CD4+ T cells. TCRdb re-called the PCR reads with MiXCR, one entry per CDR3 protein. The sample shows around 13,000 distinct CDR3 sequences, about 74% of them seen only once. The germline V gene encodes CDR1 SEHNR and CDR2 FQNEAQ (reference sequence). CDR3 length: 11 amino acids. V dropped 3 bases and J dropped 5 bases, with 4 bases sitting between them.

Here the sequenced sample was CD4+ T cells from blood, cultured in vitro, taken after SARS-CoV-2 vaccination. The sequence was obtained from a human donor who received a COVID-19 vaccine. The chain recombines TRBV7-9 with TRBJ2-5; D is unclear. DNA for the CDR3: TGTGCCAGCAGCTTCGTGGAGACCCAGTACTTC. Translating it yields CASSFVETQYF. Full variable domain (outside the CDR3, taken from reference TRBV7-9 and TRBJ2-5): DTGVSQNPRHKITKRGQNVTFRCDPISEHNRLYWYRQTLGQGPEFLTYFQNEAQLEKSRLLSDRFSAERPKGSFSTLEIQRTEQGDSAMYLCASSFVETQYFGPGTRLLVL.